The T cell receptor beta chain described here comes from a study of blood T cell repertoires in COVID-19. As for the study in general: COVID-19 samples from acute and convalescent phases originated in the United States, Italy and Spain.

Only in-frame clones appear in the TCRdb table, and some are missing; sequencing was by immunoSEQ multiplex PCR. The data show more than 100,000 clones, with 85% to 90% seen just once and roughly 2.1% held by the top ten. V lost 4 bases to trimming and J lost 5 bases, with 14 bases between them. Germline-derived CDR1 and CDR2 are LGHDT and YNNKEL (reference sequence). The CDR3 runs 14 residues. The chain recombines TRBV3-1 (or the pseudogene TRBV3-2) with TRBJ1-1; D perhaps matches TRBD1 (5 bases). The TCR sequence derives from a man between 65 and 85 years old with active COVID-19. The specimen was peripheral blood. CDR3: CASSRPGLRTEAFF. The CDR3 region has the DNA TGTGCCAGCAGCCGACCGGGACTAAGAACTGAAGCTTTCTTT.